The clone carrying this T cell receptor beta chain occurred a few times. Antigen specificity is unknown. CDR1 and CDR2 (germline): SGHRS, YFSETQ. The V gene end was trimmed by 4 bases and the J gene end by 4 bases; junction bases not matched to a gene: 5. CDR3 size: 16 residues. Assay: immunoSEQ multiplex PCR; the TCRdb copy retains only in-frame clones and omits some. In the table there are some 86,000 clones, around nine tenths of which are singletons. This entry belongs to a study of T cell responses to AZD1222 COVID-19 vaccine. The study, taken as a whole, reports: The study sampled repertoires only after the peak T cell response. Clonal diversity may have been underestimated, and the donors were mostly white British, with more females than males. With dominance at 160-218 and 743-854, vaccine-associated CD4 TCRs spanned spike.

This TCR was recovered from an adult who received the AZD1222 COVID-19 vaccine. The sequencing here drew on peripheral blood, taken 28 days after the second AZD1222 dose. V usage is TRBV5-1 and J usage is TRBJ2-3; 14 bases are shared with TRBD2. The CDR3: CASSTGLAGGSDTQYF. CDR3 bases: TGCGCCAGCAGCACCGGACTAGCGGGAGGTTCAGATACGCAGTATTTT. Combining the CDR3 with reference TRBV5-1 and TRBJ2-3 gives the whole variable domain KAGVTQTPRYLIKTRGQQVTLSCSPISGHRSVSWYQQTPGQGLQFLFEYFSETQRNKGNFPGRFSGRQFSNSRSEMNVSTLELGDSALYLCASSTGLAGGSDTQYFGPGTRLTVL.